Presented here are 16 T cell receptor beta chains from one specimen sequenced in a study of CD8 T cells in Susac syndrome. Random hexamers were used to reverse transcribe an amount of about 0.45 to 1 ug RNA. TCRdb re-analysed the immunoSEQ multiplex PCR reads in MiXCR, keeping a single row per CDR3 protein. The sample yields about 150,000 distinct CDR3 sequences, approximately 94% seen once. Sequenced input: CD4+ T cells from PBMCs. Receptors originate from a human donor with Susac syndrome.

V gene TRBV5-6 combines with J gene TRBJ2-5, with D perhaps TRBD1 or TRBD2 (6 bases each). This CDR3 has 14 amino acids. The germline CDR1 and CDR2 sequences are SGHDT and YYEEEE. V was cut by 7 bases and J by 5 bases, with 18 bases left in between. The CDR3 here is CASQGKGGRETQYF. Here the CDR3 DNA reads TGTGCCAGCCAAGGGAAGGGGGGCCGGGAGACCCAGTACTTC. The full variable domain, its missing parts supplied by reference TRBV5-6 and TRBJ2-5, is DAGVTQSPTHLIKTRGQQVTLRCSPKSGHDTVSWYQQALGQGPQFIFQYYEEEERQRGNFPDRFSGHQFPNYSSELNVNALLLGDSALYLCASQGKGGRETQYFGPGTRLLVL.

This chain uses TRBV14 with TRBJ2-5; D may match TRBD1 or TRBD2 (5 bases each). This CDR3 spans 18 amino acids. Trimming removed 5 bases at V and 0 bases at J, with 22 bases between. The V gene's germline CDR1 is SGHDN and CDR2 FVKESK. CDR3: CASSSKRIPGTDQETQYF. The DNA of the CDR3 is TGTGCCAGCAGCTCCAAACGCATCCCCGGGACGGACCAAGAGACCCAGTACTTC.

V and J are TRBV9 and TRBJ2-1; D is uncertain. This CDR3 is built from 16 residues. The V gene lost 1 base and the J gene lost 0 bases, with 11 bases spanning the gap. The germline gives CDR1 SGDLS, CDR2 YYNGEE. DNA of the CDR3: TGTGCCAGCAGCGTACCAGGTCGAAGCTCCTACAATGAGCAGTTCTTC. Translating it yields CASSVPGRSSYNEQFF.

The count of this clonotype is one. J is TRBJ2-1 and V is TRBV20-1; 9 positions match TRBD2. Germline CDR1 and CDR2: DFQATT and SNEGSKA (reference sequence). Trimming took 2 bases from V and 0 from J; bases not matched to a gene: 17. The CDR3 covers 20 residues. The CDR3, as DNA: TGCAGTGCTAGACACCTGAGACTAGCGGAAGACTTATTCTCCTACAATGAGCAGTTCTTC. This translates into CSARHLRLAEDLFSYNEQFF.

The chain employs TRBV4-1 and TRBJ2-5; D is unclear. The CDR3 sequence is 13 residues long. Trimming removed 4 bases at V and 5 bases at J, with 11 bases between. Germline CDR1 and CDR2: MGHRA and YSYEKL. CDR3 region: CASSPVGAETQYF. The CDR3 DNA follows: TGCGCCAGCAGCCCGGTAGGAGCGGAGACCCAGTACTTC.

The V gene is TRBV12-3 or TRBV12-4, the J gene TRBJ2-7; 10 bases align to TRBD1. J gave up 2 bases and V 6 bases, and 4 bases lay outside the gene matches. This CDR3 contains 14 residues. The CDR3 loop reads CASRGQGNTYEQYF. The CDR3 bases are TGTGCCAGCAGGGGACAGGGGAACACCTACGAGCAGTACTTC.

The chain uses TRBV29-1 and TRBJ2-3, with 8 bases aligning to TRBD2. J gave up 0 bases and V 7 bases, and 3 bases lay outside the gene matches. CDR3 length: 13 residues. Germline CDR1 reads SQVTM; CDR2 reads ANQGSEA. In DNA, the CDR3 is TGCAGCGCCAGGACTAGCAGCACAGATACGCAGTATTTT. The encoded protein is CSARTSSTDTQYF.

This clonotype was counted once. The CDR3 protein is CASSPLTEAFF. The CDR3 bases are TGTGCCAGCTCACCACTAACTGAAGCTTTCTTT. The rearrangement links TRBV18 to TRBJ1-1; D is unresolved. The CDR3 has 11 amino acids. Trimming left V 1 base short and J 5 bases short, with 2 bases between. CDR1 is KGHSH, CDR2 LQKENI, per germline.

The rearrangement joins TRBV3-1 to TRBJ1-2, with unresolved D. Germline V gives CDR1 LGHDT, CDR2 YNNKEL (reference sequence). The CDR3 has 16 amino acids. V was cut by 6 bases and J by 0 bases, with 17 bases left in between. CDR3 coding DNA: TGTGCCAGCAGGCCCGAAGGAAGACGGTCTAACTATGGCTACACCTTC. Its translation: CASRPEGRRSNYGYTF.

The V call is TRBV29-1, the J call TRBJ1-1; D remains ambiguous. V lost 2 bases, J lost 0 bases, and 13 bases lay in between. Per the germline V gene, CDR1 is SQVTM and CDR2 is ANQGSEA. This CDR3 comprises 15 residues. CDR3 nucleotides: TGCAGCGTTGAATTTCGGCAGCACATGAACACTGAAGCTTTCTTT. It specifies CSVEFRQHMNTEAFF.

The chain recombines TRBV7-9 with TRBJ2-7; the D gene is possibly TRBD2 (6 bases). Germline-derived CDR1 and CDR2 are SEHNR and FQNEAQ (reference sequence). The CDR3 sequence is 15 residues long. Trimming pared 5 bases from V and 1 base from J, leaving 15 bases between. For the CDR3, the DNA is TGTGCCAGCAGCCCCCGGGAGAGAACTTCCTACGAGCAGTACTTC. Translation gives CASSPRERTSYEQYF.

The J gene is TRBJ2-7, the V gene TRBV21-1; TRBD2, the table's D call, lacks a check against the DNA. TRBV21-1 has pseudogene status. The CDR3 totals 17 residues. CDR3 residues: CASSKGGSSGDFYEQYF. The CDR3 DNA is TGTGCCAGCAGCAAAGGGGGGTCTAGCGGGGACTTCTACGAGCAGTACTTC.

V gene TRBV6-5 combines with J gene TRBJ2-3, with TRBD2 as a possible D gene (5 bases). Looked up from germline, CDR1 is MNHEY and CDR2 is SVGAGI. Between the trimmed V and J ends, which lost 4 bases and 6 bases, there was a span of 8 bases. The CDR3 is made up of 12 amino acids. The CDR3 nucleotides are TGTGCCAGCAGTTCGATAGCGGATACGCAGTATTTT. Translated: CASSSIADTQYF.

The rearrangement joins TRBV20-1 to TRBJ1-2; D is uncertain. The CDR3 covers 14 residues. From germline, CDR1 is DFQATT and CDR2 SNEGSKA (reference sequence). The V gene lost 0 bases and the J gene lost 0 bases, with 8 bases spanning the gap. CDR3 in DNA: TGCAGTGCTAGAGACAGGCCCACTAACTATGGCTACACCTTC. Encoded protein: CSARDRPTNYGYTF.

V usage is TRBV14 and J usage is TRBJ2-5; D is perhaps TRBD2 (5 bases). The CDR3 runs to 15 residues. V gave up 1 base and J gave up 4 bases, with 13 bases separating them. The germline V gene has CDR1 SGHDN and CDR2 FVKESK. The CDR3 bases are TGTGCCAGCAGCCAAGGGAGGTACAACCTAGAGACCCAGTACTTC. This encodes CASSQGRYNLETQYF.

This clonotype is a singleton in its sample. The V call is TRBV7-8, the J call TRBJ2-2, with TRBD2 identical over 13 bases. V lost 9 bases to trimming and J lost 7 bases; unmatched junction nucleotides: 2. Per germline, CDR1 SGHVS and CDR2 FQNEAQ. The CDR3 runs to 13 residues. CDR3 nucleotides: TGTGCCAGGCGACTAGCGGGAGGCGGGGAGCTGTTTTTT. As protein: CARRLAGGGELFF.